Below, one TCR beta chain is given with its context. Its antigen is currently unknown. This CDR3 is built from 14 residues. CDR1 is MNHEY, CDR2 SVGAGI, per germline. V lost 2 bases and J 8 bases, leaving 13 bases between the germline ends. These data belong to a study of T cell responses to AZD1222 COVID-19 vaccine. General observations from the study: Baseline seropositivity occurred in only 5 or 6 AZD1222 recipients. Females made up more of the donors, who were largely white British, and clonal diversity may have come out too low.

The protocol was immunoSEQ multiplex PCR, while the TCRdb copy is restricted to in-frame clones and leaves out a portion. The sample contains 200,000 or so clones, around 90% of which appear only once. J is TRBJ2-1 and V is TRBV6-5; D is perhaps TRBD2 (6 bases). The clonotype comes from an adult in good health. The sequences come from peripheral blood, collected on day 0 of AZD1222 vaccination. CDR3 nucleotides: TGTGCCAGCAGTTACGGTACGGGGGTGGATGAGCAGTTCTTC. Translated: CASSYGTGVDEQFF.